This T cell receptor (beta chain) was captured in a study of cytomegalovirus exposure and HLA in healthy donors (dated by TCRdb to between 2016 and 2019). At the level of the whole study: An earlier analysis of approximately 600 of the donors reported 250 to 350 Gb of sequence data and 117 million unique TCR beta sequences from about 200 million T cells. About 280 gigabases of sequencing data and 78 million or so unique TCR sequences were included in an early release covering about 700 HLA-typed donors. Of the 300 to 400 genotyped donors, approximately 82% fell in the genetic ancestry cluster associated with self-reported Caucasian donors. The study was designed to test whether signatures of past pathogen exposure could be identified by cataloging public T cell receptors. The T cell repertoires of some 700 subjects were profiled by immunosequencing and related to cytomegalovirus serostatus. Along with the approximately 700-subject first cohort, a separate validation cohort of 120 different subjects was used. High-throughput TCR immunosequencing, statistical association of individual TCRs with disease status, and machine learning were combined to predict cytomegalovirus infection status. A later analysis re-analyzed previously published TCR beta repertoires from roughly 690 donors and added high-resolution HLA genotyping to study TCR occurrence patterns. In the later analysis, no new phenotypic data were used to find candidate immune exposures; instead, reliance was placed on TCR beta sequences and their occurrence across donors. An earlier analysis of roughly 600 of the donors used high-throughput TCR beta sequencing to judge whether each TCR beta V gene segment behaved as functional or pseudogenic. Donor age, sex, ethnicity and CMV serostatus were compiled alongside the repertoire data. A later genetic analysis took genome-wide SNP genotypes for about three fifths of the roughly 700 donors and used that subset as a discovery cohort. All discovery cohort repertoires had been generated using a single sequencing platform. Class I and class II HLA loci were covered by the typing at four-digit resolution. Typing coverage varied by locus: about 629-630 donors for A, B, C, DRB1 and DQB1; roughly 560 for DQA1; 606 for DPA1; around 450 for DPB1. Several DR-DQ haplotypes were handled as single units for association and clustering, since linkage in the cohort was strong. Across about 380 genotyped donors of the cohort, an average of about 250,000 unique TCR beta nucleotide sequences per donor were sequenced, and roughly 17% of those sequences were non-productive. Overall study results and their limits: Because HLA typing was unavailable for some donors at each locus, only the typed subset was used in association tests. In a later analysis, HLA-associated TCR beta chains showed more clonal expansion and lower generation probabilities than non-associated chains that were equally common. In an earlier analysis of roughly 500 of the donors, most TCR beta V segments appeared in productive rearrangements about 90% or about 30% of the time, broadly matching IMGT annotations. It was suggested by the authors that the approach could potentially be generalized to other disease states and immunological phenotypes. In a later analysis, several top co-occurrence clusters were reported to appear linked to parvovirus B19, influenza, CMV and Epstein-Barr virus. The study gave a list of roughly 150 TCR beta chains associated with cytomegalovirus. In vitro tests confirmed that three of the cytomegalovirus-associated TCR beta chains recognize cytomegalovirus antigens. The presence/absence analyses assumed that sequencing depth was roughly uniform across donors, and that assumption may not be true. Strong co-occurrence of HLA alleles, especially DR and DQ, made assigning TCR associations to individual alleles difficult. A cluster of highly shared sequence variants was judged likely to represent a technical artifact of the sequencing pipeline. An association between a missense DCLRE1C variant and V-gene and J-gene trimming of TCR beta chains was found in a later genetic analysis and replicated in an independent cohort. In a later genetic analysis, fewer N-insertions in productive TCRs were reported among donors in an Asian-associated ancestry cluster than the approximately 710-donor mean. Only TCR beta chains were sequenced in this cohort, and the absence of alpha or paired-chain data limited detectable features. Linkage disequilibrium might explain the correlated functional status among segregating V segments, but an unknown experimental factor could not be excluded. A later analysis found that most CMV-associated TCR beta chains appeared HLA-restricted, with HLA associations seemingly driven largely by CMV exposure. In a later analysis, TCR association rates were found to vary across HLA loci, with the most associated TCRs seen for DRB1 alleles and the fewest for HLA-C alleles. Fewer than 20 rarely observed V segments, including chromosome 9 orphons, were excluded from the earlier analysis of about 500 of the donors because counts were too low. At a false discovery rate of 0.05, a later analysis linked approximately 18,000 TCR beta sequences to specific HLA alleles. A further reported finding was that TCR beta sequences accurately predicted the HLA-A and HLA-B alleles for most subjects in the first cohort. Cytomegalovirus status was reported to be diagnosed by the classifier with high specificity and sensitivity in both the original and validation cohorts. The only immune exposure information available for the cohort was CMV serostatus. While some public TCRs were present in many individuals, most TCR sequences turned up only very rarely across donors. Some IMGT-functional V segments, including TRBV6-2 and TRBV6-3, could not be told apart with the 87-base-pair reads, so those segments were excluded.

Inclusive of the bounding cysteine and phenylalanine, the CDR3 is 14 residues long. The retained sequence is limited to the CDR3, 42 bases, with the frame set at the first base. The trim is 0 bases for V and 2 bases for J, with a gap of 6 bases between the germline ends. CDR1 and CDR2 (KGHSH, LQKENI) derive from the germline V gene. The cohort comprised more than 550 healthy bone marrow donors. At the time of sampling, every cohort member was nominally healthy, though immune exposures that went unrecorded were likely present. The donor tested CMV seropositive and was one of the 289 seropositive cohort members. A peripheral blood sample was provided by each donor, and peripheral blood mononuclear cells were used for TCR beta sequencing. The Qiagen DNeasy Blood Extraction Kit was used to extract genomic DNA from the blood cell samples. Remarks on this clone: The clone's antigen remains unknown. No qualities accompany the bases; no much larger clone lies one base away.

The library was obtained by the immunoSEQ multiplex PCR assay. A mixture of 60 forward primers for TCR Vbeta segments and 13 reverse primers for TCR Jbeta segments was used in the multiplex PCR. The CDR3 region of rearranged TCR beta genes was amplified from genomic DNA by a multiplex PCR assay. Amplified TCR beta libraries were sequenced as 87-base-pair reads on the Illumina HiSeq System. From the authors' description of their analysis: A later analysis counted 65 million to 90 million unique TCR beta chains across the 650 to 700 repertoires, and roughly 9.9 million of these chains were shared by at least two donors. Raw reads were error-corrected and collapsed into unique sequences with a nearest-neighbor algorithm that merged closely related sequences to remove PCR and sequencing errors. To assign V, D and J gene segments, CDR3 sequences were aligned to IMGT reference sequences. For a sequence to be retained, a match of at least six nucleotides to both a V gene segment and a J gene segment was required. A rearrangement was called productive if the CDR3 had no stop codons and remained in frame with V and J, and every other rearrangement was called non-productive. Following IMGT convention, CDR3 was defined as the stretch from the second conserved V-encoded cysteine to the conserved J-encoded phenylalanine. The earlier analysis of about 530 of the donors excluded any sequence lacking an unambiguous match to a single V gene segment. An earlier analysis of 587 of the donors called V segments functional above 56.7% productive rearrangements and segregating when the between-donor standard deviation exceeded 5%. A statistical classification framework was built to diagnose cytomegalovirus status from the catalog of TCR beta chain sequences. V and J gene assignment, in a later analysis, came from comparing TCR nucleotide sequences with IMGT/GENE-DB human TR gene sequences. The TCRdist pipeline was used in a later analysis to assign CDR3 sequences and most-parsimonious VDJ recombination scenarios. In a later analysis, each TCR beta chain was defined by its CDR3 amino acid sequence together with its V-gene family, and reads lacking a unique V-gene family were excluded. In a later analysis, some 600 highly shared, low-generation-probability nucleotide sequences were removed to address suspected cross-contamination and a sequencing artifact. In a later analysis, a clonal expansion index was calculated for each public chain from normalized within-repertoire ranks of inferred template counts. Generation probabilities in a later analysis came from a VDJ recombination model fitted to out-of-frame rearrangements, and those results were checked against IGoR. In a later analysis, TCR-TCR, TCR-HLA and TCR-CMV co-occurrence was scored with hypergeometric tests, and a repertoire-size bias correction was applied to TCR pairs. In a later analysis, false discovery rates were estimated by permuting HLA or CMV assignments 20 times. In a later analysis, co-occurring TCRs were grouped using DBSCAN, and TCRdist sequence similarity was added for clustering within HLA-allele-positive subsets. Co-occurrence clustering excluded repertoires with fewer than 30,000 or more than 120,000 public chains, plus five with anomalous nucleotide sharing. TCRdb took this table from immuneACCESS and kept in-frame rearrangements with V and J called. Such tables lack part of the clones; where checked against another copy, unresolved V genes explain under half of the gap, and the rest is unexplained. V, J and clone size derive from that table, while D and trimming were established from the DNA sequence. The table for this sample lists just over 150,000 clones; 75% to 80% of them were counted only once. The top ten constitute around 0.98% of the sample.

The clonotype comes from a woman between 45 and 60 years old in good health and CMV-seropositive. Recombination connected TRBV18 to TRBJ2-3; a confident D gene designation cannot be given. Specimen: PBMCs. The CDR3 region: CASSPPAATDTQYF. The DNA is TGTGCCAGCTCACCACCGGCGGCCACAGATACGCAGTATTTT. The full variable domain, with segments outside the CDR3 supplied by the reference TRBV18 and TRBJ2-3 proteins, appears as NAGVMQNPRHLVRRRGQEARLRCSPMKGHSHVYWYRQLPEEGLKFMVYLQKENIIDESGMPKERFSAEFPKEGPSILRIQQVVRGDSAAYFCASSPPAATDTQYFGPGTRLTVL.